This is a list of T cell receptor beta chains from one sample in a study of T-cell reconstitution after alpha-beta-depleted transplantation in children. Via MiXCR, TCRdb re-called the PCR reads, giving one row per CDR3 protein. This table has approximately 800,000 distinct CDR3 sequences, under 20% appearing once. The starting material was PBMCs, mostly from graft donor cells, obtained 360 days after TCRalphabeta/CD19-depleted stem cell transplant. All receptors come from a male patient under 18 who had a stem cell transplant for acute lymphoblastic leukemia, so the T cells may come from the graft donor. Each CDR3 is given with its conserved first and last residue. A D gene is named only where the DNA matches it firmly. Not all rows give a size; the values are once, few, many and, for expanded clones, a class.

j_gene: TRBJ2-7
abundance: .
v_gene: TRBV11-2
d_gene: TRBD2
CDR3aa: CASSWVSGRPTYEQYF
CDR3nt: TGTGCCAGCAGCTGGGTGAGCGGGAGGCCAACCTACGAGCAGTACTTC

j_gene: TRBJ2-3
abundance: .
v_gene: TRBV3-1
d_gene: TRBD2
CDR3aa: CASSQEIVREVTDTQYF
CDR3nt: TGTGCCAGCAGCCAAGAAATAGTGCGGGAGGTAACAGATACGCAGTATTTT

j_gene: TRBJ2-7
abundance: .
v_gene: TRBV4-1
d_gene: .
CDR3aa: CASSQVGLVTKQYF
CDR3nt: TGCGCCAGCAGCCAAGTAGGGTTAGTTACAAAGCAGTACTTC

j_gene: TRBJ2-1
abundance: few
v_gene: TRBV15
d_gene: TRBD2
CDR3aa: CATSRVPTSGSNEQFF
CDR3nt: TGTGCCACCAGCAGAGTTCCGACTAGCGGGTCCAATGAGCAGTTCTTC

j_gene: TRBJ2-3
abundance: many
v_gene: TRBV7-9
d_gene: .
CDR3aa: CASSFYADTQYF
CDR3nt: TGTGCCAGCAGCTTCTATGCAGATACGCAGTATTTT

j_gene: TRBJ2-3
abundance: few
v_gene: TRBV2
d_gene: TRBD1
CDR3aa: CASRIDRGRDTDTQYF
CDR3nt: TGTGCCAGCAGGATCGACAGGGGGCGCGATACAGATACGCAGTATTTT

j_gene: TRBJ2-7
abundance: .
v_gene: TRBV20-1
d_gene: TRBD2
CDR3aa: CSARDLLPTSGSTYEQYF
CDR3nt: TGCAGTGCTAGAGACCTCCTCCCGACTAGCGGGAGTACCTACGAGCAGTACTTC

j_gene: TRBJ2-3
abundance: few
v_gene: TRBV9
d_gene: TRBD1
CDR3aa: CASRGQGSDTQYF
CDR3nt: TGTGCCAGCAGGGGACAGGGGTCAGATACGCAGTATTTT

j_gene: TRBJ1-2
abundance: .
v_gene: TRBV7-2
d_gene: .
CDR3aa: CASTIRSGYGYTF
CDR3nt: TGTGCCAGCACTATTAGGAGCGGGTATGGCTACACCTTC

j_gene: TRBJ1-2
abundance: .
v_gene: TRBV6-6
d_gene: .
CDR3aa: CASSYSIQDGYTF
CDR3nt: TGTGCCAGCAGTTACTCTATCCAGGATGGCTACACCTTC

j_gene: TRBJ2-2
abundance: .
v_gene: TRBV29-1
d_gene: .
CDR3aa: CSVERERGELFF
CDR3nt: TGCAGCGTTGAAAGGGAAAGGGGGGAGCTGTTTTTT

j_gene: TRBJ2-2
abundance: few
v_gene: TRBV5-6
d_gene: .
CDR3aa: CASSRAPLQSTGELFF
CDR3nt: TGTGCCAGCAGCCGAGCCCCCCTTCAGAGCACCGGGGAGCTGTTTTTT

j_gene: TRBJ2-2
abundance: many
v_gene: TRBV25-1
d_gene: .
CDR3aa: CASSGRTILNTGELFF
CDR3nt: TGTGCCAGCAGTGGCCGGACAATATTAAACACCGGGGAGCTGTTTTTT

j_gene: TRBJ2-7
abundance: .
v_gene: TRBV2
d_gene: .
CDR3aa: CASSEPQEGPTTYEQYF
CDR3nt: TGTGCCAGCAGTGAACCCCAGGAAGGCCCAACCACCTACGAGCAGTACTTC

j_gene: TRBJ2-7
abundance: .
v_gene: TRBV5-1
d_gene: .
CDR3aa: CASGGRLGHEQYF
CDR3nt: TGCGCCAGCGGGGGAAGACTTGGGCACGAGCAGTACTTC

j_gene: TRBJ2-3
abundance: few
v_gene: TRBV12-3/TRBV12-4
d_gene: TRBD2
CDR3aa: CASSLLGTSGRGADTQYF
CDR3nt: TGTGCCAGCAGCCTGTTAGGGACTAGCGGGAGAGGGGCAGATACGCAGTATTTT

j_gene: TRBJ2-6
abundance: many
v_gene: TRBV5-1
d_gene: .
CDR3aa: CASSLALTSSGANVLTF
CDR3nt: TGCGCCAGCAGCTTGGCGCTGACCAGCTCTGGGGCCAACGTCCTGACTTTC

j_gene: TRBJ2-3
abundance: few
v_gene: TRBV24-1
d_gene: .
CDR3aa: CATSDIGPTDTQYF
CDR3nt: TGTGCCACCAGTGATATAGGGCCCACAGATACGCAGTATTTT

j_gene: TRBJ2-5
abundance: .
v_gene: TRBV7-9
d_gene: .
CDR3aa: CASSNQLIETQYF
CDR3nt: TGTGCCAGCAGCAATCAATTAATAGAGACCCAGTACTTC

j_gene: TRBJ2-7
abundance: .
v_gene: TRBV27
d_gene: TRBD1
CDR3aa: CASSPGTGVQGEQYF
CDR3nt: TGTGCCAGCAGCCCCGGGACAGGGGTTCAAGGCGAGCAGTACTTC

j_gene: TRBJ2-2
abundance: .
v_gene: TRBV20-1
d_gene: TRBD1
CDR3aa: CSASRDRGFSNTGELFF
CDR3nt: TGCAGTGCTAGTCGGGACAGGGGCTTCTCGAACACCGGGGAGCTGTTTTTT

j_gene: TRBJ2-7
abundance: many
v_gene: TRBV6-5
d_gene: .
CDR3aa: CASSYSASSTYEQYF
CDR3nt: TGTGCCAGCAGTTACTCCGCATCCTCTACCTACGAGCAGTACTTC

j_gene: TRBJ2-7
abundance: many
v_gene: TRBV5-1
d_gene: .
CDR3aa: CASRNPGGAYEQYF
CDR3nt: TGCGCCAGCAGAAATCCTGGGGGTGCCTACGAGCAGTACTTC

j_gene: TRBJ1-1
abundance: many
v_gene: TRBV7-9
d_gene: .
CDR3aa: CASSQVQGNTEAFF
CDR3nt: TGTGCCAGCAGCCAAGTACAGGGGAACACTGAAGCTTTCTTT

j_gene: TRBJ2-7
abundance: few
v_gene: TRBV5-5
d_gene: .
CDR3aa: CASRIRAGNSYEQYF
CDR3nt: TGTGCCAGCAGGATAAGGGCGGGAAACTCCTACGAGCAGTACTTC

j_gene: TRBJ1-4
abundance: few
v_gene: TRBV24-1
d_gene: .
CDR3aa: CATSDGHGEKLFF
CDR3nt: TGTGCCACCAGTGATGGTCACGGTGAAAAACTGTTTTTT

j_gene: TRBJ2-1
abundance: .
v_gene: TRBV6-5
d_gene: TRBD2
CDR3aa: CASSYSTGTSAYNEQFF
CDR3nt: TGTGCCAGCAGTTACTCGACGGGGACTAGCGCCTACAATGAGCAGTTCTTC

j_gene: TRBJ1-4
abundance: .
v_gene: TRBV18
d_gene: .
CDR3aa: CASSPLAATNEKLFF
CDR3nt: TGTGCCAGCTCACCACTGGCTGCAACTAATGAAAAACTGTTTTTT

j_gene: TRBJ2-1
abundance: few
v_gene: TRBV6-1
d_gene: .
CDR3aa: CASSDRASPSYNEQFF
CDR3nt: TGTGCCAGCAGTGACCGGGCTAGCCCCTCCTACAATGAGCAGTTCTTC

j_gene: TRBJ1-5
abundance: few
v_gene: TRBV7-2
d_gene: .
CDR3aa: CATSNRPNQPQHF
CDR3nt: TGTGCCACGAGCAACAGGCCTAATCAGCCCCAGCATTTT

j_gene: TRBJ2-7
abundance: .
v_gene: TRBV15
d_gene: TRBD1
CDR3aa: CATSSNRGRNEQYF
CDR3nt: TGTGCCACCAGCAGTAACAGGGGGCGAAACGAGCAGTACTTC

j_gene: TRBJ1-5
abundance: .
v_gene: TRBV2
d_gene: TRBD1
CDR3aa: CASLGDRGGGSNQPQHF
CDR3nt: TGTGCCAGCTTGGGAGACAGGGGCGGTGGGAGCAATCAGCCCCAGCATTTT

j_gene: TRBJ2-2
abundance: .
v_gene: TRBV2
d_gene: TRBD2
CDR3aa: CASSLLAGSGGELFF
CDR3nt: TGTGCCAGCAGTCTACTAGCGGGAAGCGGCGGGGAGCTGTTTTTT

j_gene: TRBJ2-1
abundance: few
v_gene: TRBV11-3
d_gene: .
CDR3aa: CASSLGGAGTNEQFF
CDR3nt: TGTGCCAGCAGCTTAGGGGGGGCAGGTACTAATGAGCAGTTCTTC

j_gene: TRBJ1-2
abundance: few
v_gene: TRBV5-1
d_gene: .
CDR3aa: CASSLTGAGDGYTF
CDR3nt: TGCGCCAGCAGCTTGACGGGGGCTGGAGATGGCTACACCTTC

j_gene: TRBJ2-1
abundance: .
v_gene: TRBV6-5
d_gene: TRBD2
CDR3aa: CASSYSGTRPSYNEQFF
CDR3nt: TGTGCCAGCAGTTACTCCGGGACTAGGCCCTCCTACAATGAGCAGTTCTTC

j_gene: TRBJ2-7
abundance: few
v_gene: TRBV12-3/TRBV12-4
d_gene: TRBD2
CDR3aa: CASSWKAGGREQYF
CDR3nt: TGTGCCAGCAGTTGGAAAGCGGGAGGTCGCGAGCAGTACTTC

j_gene: TRBJ2-1
abundance: .
v_gene: TRBV24-1
d_gene: .
CDR3aa: CATSGPSGLNEQFF
CDR3nt: TGTGCCACCAGTGGTCCGTCTGGCCTGAATGAGCAGTTCTTC

j_gene: TRBJ2-3
abundance: many
v_gene: TRBV20-1
d_gene: TRBD2
CDR3aa: CSAESGVTTDTQYF
CDR3nt: TGCAGTGCCGAAAGCGGGGTGACCACAGATACGCAGTATTTT

j_gene: TRBJ2-5
abundance: many
v_gene: TRBV12-3/TRBV12-4
d_gene: TRBD1
CDR3aa: CASSFSGGPETQYF
CDR3nt: TGTGCCAGCAGTTTTTCAGGGGGCCCTGAGACCCAGTACTTC

j_gene: TRBJ2-1
abundance: few
v_gene: TRBV5-1
d_gene: TRBD1
CDR3aa: CASSTATGDNEQFF
CDR3nt: TGCGCCAGCAGCACCGCTACAGGGGACAATGAGCAGTTCTTC

j_gene: TRBJ2-7
abundance: few
v_gene: TRBV19
d_gene: TRBD2
CDR3aa: CASSIVGTSGSEQYF
CDR3nt: TGTGCCAGTAGTATAGTGGGGACTAGCGGGAGCGAGCAGTACTTC

j_gene: TRBJ2-1
abundance: .
v_gene: TRBV20-1
d_gene: TRBD2
CDR3aa: CSALLAGGPRYNEQFF
CDR3nt: TGCAGTGCTTTACTAGCGGGAGGGCCACGTTACAATGAGCAGTTCTTC

j_gene: TRBJ2-1
abundance: .
v_gene: TRBV11-2
d_gene: .
CDR3aa: CASTPGGGSQFF
CDR3nt: TGTGCCAGCACCCCTGGGGGCGGGAGTCAGTTCTTC

j_gene: TRBJ1-1
abundance: few
v_gene: TRBV12-3/TRBV12-4
d_gene: .
CDR3aa: CASSFVGLEAFF
CDR3nt: TGTGCCAGCAGTTTTGTAGGACTAGAAGCTTTCTTT

j_gene: TRBJ1-5
abundance: few
v_gene: TRBV29-1
d_gene: .
CDR3aa: CSVVSNPGRPQHF
CDR3nt: TGCAGCGTTGTGAGTAACCCCGGAAGGCCCCAGCATTTT

j_gene: TRBJ2-7
abundance: .
v_gene: TRBV29-1
d_gene: .
CDR3aa: CSVENSFSYEQYF
CDR3nt: TGCAGCGTTGAAAACAGTTTCTCCTACGAGCAGTACTTC

j_gene: TRBJ1-5
abundance: few
v_gene: TRBV5-1
d_gene: .
CDR3aa: CASTKEQGPTQPQHF
CDR3nt: TGCGCCAGCACCAAAGAACAGGGACCCACTCAGCCCCAGCATTTT